Detailed here is one T cell receptor beta chain. The identical CDR3 is also encoded by other nucleotide sequences in the sample. Original handling: Quantification of nucleated cells was approximated via reference gene primer amplification. The repertoire was sequenced with immunoSEQ multiplex PCR; TCRdb's copy has only in-frame clones and lacks some. V and J calls and clone size are as listed in that table; D and trimming were resolved from the DNA. The top ten hold roughly 3.3% of the sample, which has 150,000 to 200,000 clones, 86% seen once. This specimen comes from a study of blood T cell repertoires in COVID-19. V lost 5 bases to trimming and J lost 0 bases, with 7 bases between them. The CDR3 runs to 13 residues. CDR1 is SGHTA, CDR2 FQGTGA, per germline.

This TCR was recovered from a man between 70 and 80 years old with acute or convalescent COVID-19. Sample: peripheral blood. The chain combines TRBV7-3 with TRBJ2-5, with D possibly TRBD1 on 5 matching bases. The CDR3 DNA reads TGTGCCAGCAGCCAGGGAAACCAAGAGACCCAGTACTTC. It codes for CASSQGNQETQYF.